What follows are 23 T cell receptor beta chains derived from one specimen sequenced in a study of cytomegalovirus exposure and HLA in healthy donors (dated 2017 in TCRdb). Libraries were made using the immunoSEQ multiplex PCR assay. The multiplex PCR relied on a mix of 60 forward primers for TCR Vbeta segments and 13 reverse primers for TCR Jbeta segments. TCRdb provides this immuneACCESS table in a form limited to in-frame rearrangements. Some clones are lacking; in checked studies, under half of them reflect an unresolved V gene, and why the rest are absent is not known. The sample data list 70,000 to 100,000 clones, and 80% of these were observed just once. The top ten hold around 2% of the sample. What was sequenced was PBMCs. These receptors were collected from a man between 18 and 35 years old in good health and CMV-seronegative.

The genes are TRBV29-1 and TRBJ2-7; 8 bases map to TRBD1. Germline V CDR1 and CDR2: SQVTM, ANQGSEA. Unmatched junction bases numbered 12, after V lost 4 bases and J lost 4 bases. The length of the CDR3 is 15 residues. The CDR3 reads CSVGSRTGSLYEQYF. Written as DNA, the CDR3 is TGCAGCGTTGGTTCCCGGACAGGGAGTTTATACGAGCAGTACTTC.

J is TRBJ1-3 and V is TRBV30, with D unresolved. Trimming took off 0 bases at V and 0 bases at J, with 12 bases between the two ends. Germline assignment: CDR1 GTSNPN and CDR2 SVGIG (reference sequence). The CDR3 runs to 16 residues. The DNA of the CDR3 is TGTGCCTGGAGTGTCTCACGGGTTCCCTCTGGAAACACCATATATTTT. Amino acid sequence: CAWSVSRVPSGNTIYF.

V and J are TRBV7-3 and TRBJ2-7, with a weak D call TRBD2 (6 bases). Germline V CDR1 and CDR2: SGHTA, FQGTGA. The length of the CDR3 is 16 residues. Trimming removed 1 base at V and 2 bases at J, with 15 bases between. DNA for the CDR3: TGTGCCAGCAGCTTAAGCGGAGGGGACGGGACCTACGAGCAGTACTTC. Protein: CASSLSGGDGTYEQYF.

The V and J genes are TRBV10-3 and TRBJ2-7; 7 bases are a match to TRBD1. Losses at the gene ends were 10 bases for V and 0 bases for J; bases not matched to a gene: 6. In germline, CDR1 is ENHRY, CDR2 SYGVKD. The CDR3 is made up of 13 amino acids. CDR3: CASRRDSSYEQYF. The CDR3 bases are TGTGCCAGCCGACGGGACAGCTCCTACGAGCAGTACTTC.

The chain combines TRBV6-6 with TRBJ1-4, with D tentatively TRBD1 (5 bases). V lost 6 bases, J lost 0 bases, and 14 bases lay in between. Germline V gene data show CDR1 as MNHNY and CDR2 as SVGAGI (reference sequence). The CDR3 sequence is 16 residues long. CDR3 sequence: CASRTSGGATNEKLFF. CDR3 sequence (DNA): TGTGCCAGCAGAACTTCGGGAGGGGCAACTAATGAAAAACTGTTTTTT.

This clone was detected only a few times. The genes are TRBV6-5 and TRBJ2-1, with 8 nucleotides matching TRBD2. Germline CDR1 and CDR2: MNHEY and SVGAGI. V dropped 6 bases and J dropped 3; count of bases not matched to a gene: 4. The CDR3 is made up of 14 amino acids. CDR3: CASSQLADYNEQFF. The CDR3, as DNA: TGTGCCAGCAGCCAACTAGCGGACTACAATGAGCAGTTCTTC.

This clone came up a few times. The V and J genes are TRBV4-2 and TRBJ2-4; 12 positions match TRBD2. CDR1 and CDR2 (germline): LGHNA, YNFKEQ. V shed 0 bases, J shed 7 bases, and the junction held 13 bases outside the gene matches. The CDR3 covers 19 residues. In DNA, the CDR3 is TGTGCCAGCAGCCAAGATCGACTTGAACTAGCGGGGGGCGGGAACATTCAGTACTTC. Protein product: CASSQDRLELAGGGNIQYF.

The genes are TRBV5-1 and TRBJ2-7, with 13 bases aligning to TRBD2. This CDR3 is 15 amino acids long. Losses at the gene ends were 3 bases for V and 1 base for J; bases not matched to a gene: 1. In germline, CDR1 is SGHRS, CDR2 YFSETQ. CDR3 bases: TGCGCCAGCAGCTGGGGACTAGCGGGGTCCTACGAGCAGTACTTC. It encodes CASSWGLAGSYEQYF.

The chain uses TRBV5-1 and TRBJ1-5; TRBD1 aligns across 7 bases. V lost 0 bases, J lost 5 bases, and 5 bases stayed unmatched. Germline V lookup: CDR1 SGHRS, CDR2 YFSETQ. The CDR3 has 15 amino acids. The CDR3 bases are TGCGCCAGCAGCTTGGACGGGACAGAGGATCAGCCCCAGCATTTT. It specifies CASSLDGTEDQPQHF. Looking up the rest from reference TRBV5-1 and TRBJ1-5 gives the full variable domain: KAGVTQTPRYLIKTRGQQVTLSCSPISGHRSVSWYQQTPGQGLQFLFEYFSETQRNKGNFPGRFSGRQFSNSRSEMNVSTLELGDSALYLCASSLDGTEDQPQHFGDGTRLSIL.

The V and J genes are TRBV4-2 and TRBJ2-5, with D perhaps matching TRBD2 (5 bases). The J call may be mistaken, given a closer DNA end match to TRBJ2-7. The CDR3 is made up of 14 amino acids. Germline CDR1 LGHNA, CDR2 YNFKEQ. CDR3 residues: CASSQVGDLYEQYF. CDR3 DNA sequence: TGTGCCAGCAGCCAAGTCGGGGATCTATACGAGCAGTACTTC.

This clone came up once. This chain connects TRBV7-6 to TRBJ2-7; 11 bases are a match to TRBD1. The CDR3 spans 17 residues. The V segment lost 6 bases and the J segment 3 bases; nucleotides outside the gene matches: 13. Germline CDR1 and CDR2: SGHVS and FNYEAQ. The CDR3 region has the DNA TGTGCCAGCAGACTTGCTTCTGTAGGGACAGGGGGCTACGAGCAGTACTTC. It translates to CASRLASVGTGGYEQYF.

A single count supports this clone. J is TRBJ2-7 and V is TRBV6-5, with D perhaps TRBD2 (5 bases). This CDR3 region has 14 residues. V lost 3 bases and J 0 bases, leaving 9 bases between the germline ends. In germline, CDR1 is MNHEY, CDR2 SVGAGI. As DNA, the CDR3 is TGTGCCAGCAGTTATGGAGGTCCCTCCTACGAGCAGTACTTC. Its translation is CASSYGGPSYEQYF.

This clone was counted between two and nine times. The V call is TRBV12-5, the J call TRBJ1-5; 7 bases fit TRBD1. Germline trimming cut 1 base from V and 4 bases from J; bases unmatched to any gene: 4. The CDR3 spans 15 residues. CDR1 and CDR2 from the germline V gene are LGHNT and FRNRAP. Written as DNA, the CDR3 is TGTGCTAGTGGTTTGGCAACACAGGGGAATCAGCCCCAGCATTTT. Encoded protein: CASGLATQGNQPQHF.

This clone was seen only once. This chain joins TRBV15 and TRBJ2-7; 9 nucleotides align to TRBD1. Germline values: CDR1 LNHNV, CDR2 YYDKDF (reference sequence). The CDR3 runs to 17 residues. The V and J ends lost 1 base and 6 bases, in that order; junction bases with no gene match: 13. The CDR3 DNA is TGTGCCACCAGCAGAGTTGCCCCGGGACAGGGTGGTTCCGAGCAGTACTTC. Protein sequence: CATSRVAPGQGGSEQYF.

This clone appeared a single time. The chain combines TRBV14 with TRBJ2-1; tentatively, D is TRBD2 (7 bases). Looked up from germline, CDR1 is SGHDN and CDR2 is FVKESK. The V gene lost 0 bases and the J gene lost 12 bases, with 12 bases spanning the gap. The CDR3 extends over 13 amino acids. The DNA of the CDR3 is TGTGCCAGCAGCCAAGATAGGGGGAGGGGGCAGTTCTTC. Its protein is CASSQDRGRGQFF.

CDR3 in DNA: TGTGCCAGCAGCCGGACAGGGGGTACCAAAAACATTCAGTACTTC. Amino acids: CASSRTGGTKNIQYF. The chain has TRBV6-5 and TRBJ2-4, with 10 bases identical to TRBD1. The germline CDR1 and CDR2 sequences are MNHEY and SVGAGI. The CDR3 contains 15 residues. V was clipped by 6 bases and J by 2 bases; unmatched bases: 4.

The rearrangement joins TRBV4-1 to TRBJ1-1, with 8 bases matching TRBD1. CDR1 and CDR2 (germline): MGHRA, YSYEKL. The ends lost 2 bases at V and 1 base at J; junction bases unmatched: 12. CDR3 length equals 18 residues. The chain's CDR3 is CASSQNSQGAVRNTEAFF. The CDR3 DNA reads TGCGCCAGCAGCCAAAATAGTCAGGGGGCGGTGAGGAACACTGAAGCTTTCTTT.

The chain couples TRBV6-5 to TRBJ1-1; 11 nucleotides match TRBD1. V lost 2 bases to trimming and J lost 6 bases; unmatched junction nucleotides: 2. The germline V gene encodes CDR1 MNHEY and CDR2 SVGAGI. The CDR3 is made up of 14 amino acids. The CDR3 loop reads CASSYTDRGPEAFF. The CDR3 coding sequence is TGTGCCAGCAGTTACACGGACAGGGGGCCTGAAGCTTTCTTT.

The chain uses TRBV9 and TRBJ2-3; no clear D gene. The CDR3 has 14 residues. V was clipped by 2 bases and J by 0 bases, with 7 bases between them. Looked up from germline, CDR1 is SGDLS and CDR2 is YYNGEE. The CDR3 sequence: CASSVHSSTDTQYF. The CDR3 region has the DNA TGTGCCAGCAGCGTCCACTCTAGCACAGATACGCAGTATTTT.

The chain has TRBV19 and TRBJ1-3; tentative D call: TRBD1 (5 bases). V was pared by 7 bases and J by 8 bases, with 15 bases between. Germline CDR1 and CDR2: LNHDA and SQIVND (reference sequence). The CDR3 totals 13 residues. DNA of the CDR3: TGTGCCAGTACCTCCGGGACGGGGGACACCATATATTTT. Translating gives CASTSGTGDTIYF.

In its sample, this clone was seen once. The chain carries TRBV19 and TRBJ1-2, with D possibly being TRBD1 (6 bases). The CDR3 has 11 residues. Trimming took off 9 bases at V and 6 bases at J, with 11 bases between the two ends. CDR1 is LNHDA, CDR2 SQIVND, per germline (reference sequence). CDR3 region: CARQGNHGYTF. Here the CDR3 DNA reads TGTGCCAGGCAGGGGAATCATGGCTACACCTTC.

The rearrangement joins TRBV29-1 to TRBJ1-3; a possible D gene is TRBD1 (5 bases). V was pared by 5 bases and J by 0 bases, with 11 bases between. The CDR3 totals 14 residues. CDR1 SQVTM and CDR2 ANQGSEA come from the germline V gene. This CDR3 reads CSVWLGGSGNTIYF. CDR3 bases: TGCAGCGTTTGGTTGGGGGGCTCTGGAAACACCATATATTTT.

This clone was counted between two and nine times. This chain connects TRBV30 to TRBJ1-5, with 7 bases aligning to TRBD1. The trim removed 3 bases at V and 2 bases at J, leaving 7 bases unmatched. The CDR3 runs to 15 residues. Germline V gives CDR1 GTSNPN, CDR2 SVGIG (reference sequence). The CDR3 reads CAWSEGTVRNQPQHF. The CDR3 nucleotides are TGTGCCTGGAGCGAAGGGACAGTACGCAATCAGCCCCAGCATTTT. The full variable domain, with the rest looked up from reference TRBV30 and TRBJ1-5, is SQTIHQWPATLVQPVGSPLSLECTVEGTSNPNLYWYRQAAGRGLQLLFYSVGIGQISSEVPQNLSASRPQDRQFILSSKKLLLSDSGFYLCAWSEGTVRNQPQHFGDGTRLSIL.